This TCR beta chain was recovered during a study of identical twins. There are many counts of this clonotype. V lost 1 base and J lost 1, with 7 bases in between. The CDR3 extends over 14 amino acids. Using its own MiXCR run on the 5' RACE reads, TCRdb lists one record per CDR3 protein. Of roughly 480,000 distinct CDR3 sequences listed, 24% are singletons. These same data were also listed under a study on T cells expressing NK-cell markers.

The sequenced sample was CD4+ T cells sorted from blood. This TCR was sampled from a woman between 18 and 30 years old in good health. The gene calls are TRBV12-3 or TRBV12-4 and TRBJ1-1, with D uncertain. CDR3 DNA sequence: TGTGCCAGCAGTTTAGAGGCAGGGAACACTGAAGCTTTCTTT. The encoded protein is CASSLEAGNTEAFF.